A selection of T cell receptor beta chains follows, all from one sample in a study of OX40 agonist ivuxolimab in advanced cancers. Sequencing used immunoSEQ multiplex PCR; TCRdb keeps in-frame clones, though not all of them. This table has 90,000 or so clones, roughly nine tenths appearing once. The source was CD4+ or CD8+ T cells sorted from blood, collected in a trial of the OX40 agonist ivuxolimab. The receptors were gathered from an adult with an advanced solid tumor such as melanoma, head and neck, liver or kidney cancer. CDR3s include the opening cysteine and the closing phenylalanine or tryptophan. Fields, in order: J gene, D gene, clone size, V gene, CDR3 DNA, CDR3 protein. The D gene is left open where the match is weak. Clone size is not always given. Where it is, it says once, few, many or a class for expanded clones.

J: TRBJ2-7; D: .; size: .; V: TRBV18; DNA: TGTGCCAGCTCACCACGGAGGGATCACGAGCAGTACTTC; CDR3: CASSPRRDHEQYF
J: TRBJ2-7; D: .; size: .; V: TRBV18; DNA: TGTGCCAGCTCACCAGGAAACCCCAGGGGCTACGAGCAGTACTTC; CDR3: CASSPGNPRGYEQYF
J: TRBJ2-7; D: .; size: .; V: TRBV30; DNA: TGTGCCTGGAGCGCTGTAGGGTACTACGAGCAGTACTTC; CDR3: CAWSAVGYYEQYF
J: TRBJ2-1; D: TRBD2; size: .; V: TRBV5-4; DNA: TGTGCCAGCAGCGGGAGGGACAATGAGCAGTTCTTC; CDR3: CASSGRDNEQFF
J: TRBJ1-5; D: .; size: once; V: TRBV6-1; DNA: TGTGCCAGCAGTGTAAAGACCGGTCAGCCCCAGCATTTT; CDR3: CASSVKTGQPQHF
J: TRBJ2-6; D: TRBD1; size: .; V: TRBV19; DNA: TGTGCCAGTAGTCCTTCTGGACAGGGTTTAAACGTCCTGACTTTC; CDR3: CASSPSGQGLNVLTF
J: TRBJ2-3; D: .; size: .; V: TRBV11-2; DNA: TGTGCCAGCAGCCAGACGGGCGTCATGAATACGCAGTATTTT; CDR3: CASSQTGVMNTQYF
J: TRBJ1-2; D: TRBD1; size: once; V: TRBV19; DNA: TGTGCCAGTAGGACAGGGCTCTATGGCTACACCTTC; CDR3: CASRTGLYGYTF
J: TRBJ2-1; D: TRBD2; size: .; V: TRBV5-1; DNA: TGCGCCAGCAGCCCAGGACTAGCGGGAGGGGGTGAGCAGTTCTTC; CDR3: CASSPGLAGGGEQFF
J: TRBJ1-1; D: .; size: .; V: TRBV11-2; DNA: TGTGCCAGCAGCTTTAGCGGTGTGGGGAACACTGAAGCTTTCTTT; CDR3: CASSFSGVGNTEAFF
J: TRBJ2-7; D: TRBD1; size: .; V: TRBV11-2; DNA: TGTGCCAGCAGCTTAAACGTAGGGGGCCGAGGATCGGAGCAGTACTTC; CDR3: CASSLNVGGRGSEQYF
J: TRBJ2-1; D: TRBD1; size: .; V: TRBV5-1; DNA: TGCGCCAGCAGCCCGGGACAGGGGGCCAGCTACAATGAGCAGTTCTTC; CDR3: CASSPGQGASYNEQFF
J: TRBJ2-3; D: TRBD1; size: .; V: TRBV5-1; DNA: TGCGCCAGCAGAACGTCGGGACAGGTTATGGATACGCAGTATTTT; CDR3: CASRTSGQVMDTQYF
J: TRBJ1-1; D: TRBD1; size: .; V: TRBV5-1; DNA: TGCGCCAGCAGCGTCCCACAGGGGAGCACTGAAGCTTTCTTT; CDR3: CASSVPQGSTEAFF
J: TRBJ2-4; D: .; size: .; V: TRBV4-2; DNA: TGTGCCAGCAGCCCCCGGGATGGGTACCGGTGGGAAAACATTCAGTACTTC; CDR3: CASSPRDGYRWENIQYF
J: TRBJ2-3; D: .; size: .; V: TRBV5-5; DNA: TGTGCCAGCAGCTTGGACCTCGATACGCAGTATTTT; CDR3: CASSLDLDTQYF
J: TRBJ2-7; D: .; size: .; V: TRBV28; DNA: TGTGCCAGCACCGAACAGACCCGCTCCTACGAGCAGTACTTC; CDR3: CASTEQTRSYEQYF
J: TRBJ1-1; D: .; size: .; V: TRBV30; DNA: TGTGCCAGACGGGCCATGCAGAAGTTGAACACTGAAGCTTTCTTT; CDR3: CARRAMQKLNTEAFF